These 27 T cell receptor beta chains were sequenced from one sample in a study of blood T cell repertoires in COVID-19. Profiling relied on immunoSEQ multiplex PCR, and the TCRdb table lists in-frame clones only, not all of them. This table holds some 110,000 clones, around 80% found once. The sequencing sample was made of peripheral blood. All receptors derive from a man between 65 and 85 years old with acute or convalescent COVID-19.

The genes are TRBV9 and TRBJ1-4; D perhaps matches TRBD1 (6 bases). The CDR3 contains 14 residues. Trimming took off 0 bases at V and 8 bases at J, with 11 bases between the two ends. Germline-derived CDR1 and CDR2 are SGDLS and YYNGEE. The CDR3 here is CASSVDHREEKLFF. CDR3 nucleotide sequence: TGTGCCAGCAGCGTAGATCACAGGGAGGAAAAACTGTTTTTT.

The sample holds one count of this clone. The chain joins TRBV7-9 to TRBJ1-1; D may be TRBD1 (6 bases). Germline V gene data show CDR1 as SEHNR and CDR2 as FQNEAQ (reference sequence). The CDR3 is 13 residues long. The V gene lost 8 bases and the J gene lost 6 bases, with 16 bases spanning the gap. This CDR3 reads CASSQLGGPEAFF. As DNA, the CDR3 is TGTGCCAGCTCTCAACTAGGGGGTCCTGAAGCTTTCTTT.

The chain carries TRBV27 and TRBJ2-7; 8 nucleotides align to TRBD1. The V gene's germline CDR1 is MNHEY and CDR2 SMNVEV (reference sequence). V gave up 7 bases and J gave up 2 bases; unmatched junction bases: 7. The CDR3 is 14 residues long. CDR3 region: CASTRTGTAYEQYF. The DNA of the CDR3 is TGTGCCAGCACTAGGACAGGGACGGCCTACGAGCAGTACTTC.

The CDR3 reads CASSQDVSGAWDTQYF. As DNA, the CDR3 is TGCGCCAGCAGCCAAGATGTTAGCGGGGCCTGGGATACGCAGTATTTT. V and J are TRBV4-3 and TRBJ2-3; 8 bases are a match to TRBD2. Unmatched junction bases numbered 8, after V lost 0 bases and J lost 6 bases. Germline V CDR1 and CDR2: LGHNA, YSLEER. The CDR3 spans 16 residues.

This clone appeared a few times. V is TRBV28 and J is TRBJ2-3, with D tentatively TRBD1 (6 bases). Germline values: CDR1 MDHEN, CDR2 SYDVKM. The CDR3 covers 14 residues. Trimming took 5 bases from V and 3 from J, leaving 12 bases between them. CDR3 nucleotide sequence: TGTGCCAGCAGTCCGGACAGAGGTACAGATACGCAGTATTTT. Its protein product is CASSPDRGTDTQYF.

This clone showed up just once. The chain is built from TRBV9 and TRBJ1-4; no clear D. The CDR3 runs 14 residues. From germline, CDR1 is SGDLS and CDR2 YYNGEE. The ends were cut back, 0 bases at V and 3 bases at J, with 6 bases in the middle. Here the CDR3 reads CASSVEGANEKLFF. The CDR3 nucleotides read TGTGCCAGCAGCGTAGAAGGAGCTAATGAAAAACTGTTTTTT. Full variable domain (outside the CDR3, taken from reference TRBV9 and TRBJ1-4): DSGVTQTPKHLITATGQRVTLRCSPRSGDLSVYWYQQSLDQGLQFLIQYYNGEERAKGNILERFSAQQFPDLHSELNLSSLELGDSALYFCASSVEGANEKLFFGSGTQLSVL.

The CDR3, as DNA: TGTGCCAGCAGTCCCGACAGTAACTATGGCTACACCTTC. It is translated as CASSPDSNYGYTF. The V gene is TRBV12-3 or TRBV12-4, the J gene TRBJ1-2; D may be TRBD1 (5 bases). This CDR3 is built from 13 residues. V was trimmed by 5 bases and J by 1 base, leaving 8 bases between them.

The genes are TRBV5-5 and TRBJ2-2; a weak D match, TRBD2 (5 bases). With 3 bases removed from V and 4 bases from J, the gap between germline ends came to 10 bases. This CDR3 is built from 14 residues. CDR1 and CDR2 from the germline V gene are SGHKS and YYEKEE (reference sequence). The CDR3 loop reads CASSSTTFTGELFF. The CDR3 DNA is TGTGCCAGCAGCTCGACTACTTTCACCGGGGAGCTGTTTTTT. Using reference TRBV5-5 and TRBJ2-2 for the parts outside the CDR3, the full variable domain is DAGVTQSPTHLIKTRGQQVTLRCSPISGHKSVSWYQQVLGQGPQFIFQYYEKEERGRGNFPDRFSARQFPNYSSELNVNALLLGDSALYLCASSSTTFTGELFFGEGSRLTVL.

This rearrangement joins TRBV2 to TRBJ2-7; D is unclear. This CDR3 spans 11 amino acids. V shed 4 bases and J shed 3 bases, with 4 bases lying between them. CDR1 and CDR2 from the germline V gene are SNHLY and FYNNEI. CDR3 residues: CASSGGYEQYF. CDR3 nucleotides: TGTGCCAGCAGTGGCGGCTACGAGCAGTACTTC.

The V call is TRBV4-1, the J call TRBJ2-5; D remains ambiguous. Germline V gene sequence: CDR1 MGHRA, CDR2 YSYEKL. The V gene lost 2 bases and the J gene lost 2 bases, with 18 bases spanning the gap. CDR3 length equals 17 residues. The CDR3 reads CASSQTAPGGDQETQYF. The CDR3 nucleotides are TGCGCCAGCAGCCAAACTGCACCAGGTGGCGATCAAGAGACCCAGTACTTC.

This clone showed up just a few times. V is TRBV7-7 and J is TRBJ2-7, with 8 bases aligning to TRBD1. V lost 5 bases to trimming and J lost 2 bases; unmatched junction nucleotides: 14. CDR3 length: 17 residues. Germline assignment: CDR1 SSHAT and CDR2 FNYEAQ (reference sequence). The CDR3 loop reads CASSLIYSRDRTYEQYF. Here the CDR3 DNA reads TGTGCCAGCAGCCTAATATACTCCCGGGACAGGACCTACGAGCAGTACTTC.

This clone was found once. The V gene is TRBV5-8, the J gene TRBJ2-4; 7 nucleotides agree with TRBD1. Germline-derived CDR1 and CDR2 are SGHTS and YDEGEE. This CDR3 comprises 15 residues. V dropped 3 bases and J dropped 9; count of bases not matched to a gene: 12. Here the CDR3 reads CASSSTQGLVSIQYF. The CDR3 bases are TGTGCCAGCAGCTCCACACAGGGGCTCGTGAGCATTCAGTACTTC.

V gene TRBV6-5 combines with J gene TRBJ1-3; 9 bases align to TRBD1. The germline gives CDR1 MNHEY, CDR2 SVGAGI. J was trimmed by 6 bases and V by 6 bases; bases with no gene match: 6. This CDR3 is 14 amino acids long. CDR3 in amino acids: CASRGTGRENTIYF. The CDR3 DNA is TGTGCCAGCAGGGGGACAGGGAGGGAAAACACCATATATTTT.

This chain's CDR3 is CASSRTSGETGELFF. In DNA, the CDR3 is TGTGCCAGCTCACGGACTAGCGGTGAAACCGGGGAGCTGTTTTTT. V and J are TRBV18 and TRBJ2-2; TRBD2 matches 10 bases. There are 15 residues in the CDR3. Trimming took 4 bases from V and 5 from J; bases not matched to a gene: 4. The germline V gene has CDR1 KGHSH and CDR2 LQKENI.

This clone was observed once. The chain carries TRBV7-9 and TRBJ2-5, with 8 bases that match TRBD2. CDR3 length: 14 residues. V trimming: 7 bases; J trimming: 5 bases; junction bases outside the gene matches: 9. The germline V gene encodes CDR1 SEHNR and CDR2 FQNEAQ (reference sequence). CDR3 nucleotides: TGTGCCAGCAAAGACATTCGGGGGGGTGAGACCCAGTACTTC. Translated: CASKDIRGGETQYF. The entire variable domain, with the rest obtained from reference TRBV7-9 and TRBJ2-5, is as follows: DTGVSQNPRHKITKRGQNVTFRCDPISEHNRLYWYRQTLGQGPEFLTYFQNEAQLEKSRLLSDRFSAERPKGSFSTLEIQRTEQGDSAMYLCASKDIRGGETQYFGPGTRLLVL.

This clone is a singleton in its sample. The chain is built from TRBV18 and TRBJ1-2; unclear D gene. Deletions cut 3 bases from V and 4 bases from J, with 12 bases between. The length of the CDR3 is 14 residues. In germline, CDR1 is KGHSH, CDR2 LQKENI. The CDR3 DNA reads TGTGCCAGCTCACCGAATTCTGAGAGCTATGGCTACACCTTC. Translation gives CASSPNSESYGYTF. Filled out from reference TRBV18 and TRBJ1-2, the complete variable domain reads NAGVMQNPRHLVRRRGQEARLRCSPMKGHSHVYWYRQLPEEGLKFMVYLQKENIIDESGMPKERFSAEFPKEGPSILRIQQVVRGDSAAYFCASSPNSESYGYTFGSGTRLTVV.

The chain uses TRBV28 and TRBJ1-6; no reliable D call. The CDR3 totals 12 residues. CDR1 is MDHEN, CDR2 SYDVKM, per germline. Trimming took off 2 bases at V and 12 bases at J, with 8 bases between the two ends. Written as DNA, the CDR3 is TGTGCCAGCAGTTTAGCCCTCAGACCCCTCCACTTT. Encoded protein: CASSLALRPLHF.

V and J are TRBV7-8 and TRBJ1-4; D possibly corresponds to TRBD1 (5 bases). The CDR3 extends over 14 amino acids. Germline CDR1 SGHVS, CDR2 FQNEAQ. V lost 3 bases to trimming and J lost 3 bases, with 8 bases between them. In DNA, the CDR3 is TGTGCCAGCAGCTTCGGGGGGGCTAATGAAAAACTGTTTTTT. This encodes CASSFGGANEKLFF.

The rearrangement joins TRBV6-5 to TRBJ2-2; weak D call: TRBD1 (5 bases). CDR3 length: 12 amino acids. Trimming stripped 6 bases from V and 4 bases from J, with 6 bases between. Germline V gene data show CDR1 as MNHEY and CDR2 as SVGAGI. Written as DNA, the CDR3 is TGTGCCAGCAGGGGGCGCACCGGGGAGCTGTTTTTT. Translating gives CASRGRTGELFF.

V is TRBV19 and J is TRBJ2-6; weak D call: TRBD1 (5 bases). V was shortened by 3 bases and J by 0 bases, with 18 bases between the two germline ends. CDR1 and CDR2 from the germline V gene are LNHDA and SQIVND (reference sequence). CDR3 size: 19 residues. CDR3 coding DNA: TGTGCCAGTAGTATCCCCCGTGGATCAAGGGGCTCTGGGGCCAACGTCCTGACTTTC. Encoded protein: CASSIPRGSRGSGANVLTF. The full variable domain, in which reference TRBV19 and TRBJ2-6 provide the parts outside the CDR3, is DGGITQSPKYLFRKEGQNVTLSCEQNLNHDAMYWYRQDPGQGLRLIYYSQIVNDFQKGDIAEGYSVSREKKESFPLTVTSAQKNPTAFYLCASSIPRGSRGSGANVLTFGAGSRLTVL.

In DNA form, the CDR3 reads TGTGCCAGCAGCCAAGAGCTAGCGAGCTCCTACAATGAGCAGTTCTTC. Translating gives CASSQELASSYNEQFF. The chain employs TRBV4-2 and TRBJ2-1, with D possibly TRBD2 on 6 matching bases. Between the trimmed V and J ends, which lost 0 bases and 0 bases, there was a span of 9 bases. Germline CDR1 is LGHNA and CDR2 is YNFKEQ. The CDR3 extends over 16 amino acids.

This chain joins TRBV27 and TRBJ1-5, with TRBD1 as a possible D gene (6 bases). The germline V gene encodes CDR1 MNHEY and CDR2 SMNVEV (reference sequence). Trimming took 6 bases from V and 3 from J, leaving 18 bases between them. This CDR3 is built from 16 residues. DNA of the CDR3: TGTGCCAGCAGACAACCAGGGGAAGGCTACAATCAGCCCCAGCATTTT. Amino acid sequence: CASRQPGEGYNQPQHF.

The rearrangement links TRBV5-1 to TRBJ2-7, with D maybe TRBD2 (5 bases). CDR1 SGHRS and CDR2 YFSETQ come from the germline V gene. Trimming left V 5 bases short and J 1 base short, with 7 bases between. The CDR3 covers 12 residues. This CDR3 reads CASSPGSYEQYF. CDR3 coding DNA: TGCGCCAGCAGTCCGGGATCCTACGAGCAGTACTTC.

The rearrangement joins TRBV5-6 to TRBJ2-7, with 8 bases lining up with TRBD1. The CDR3 spans 14 residues. V dropped 4 bases and J dropped 7; count of bases not matched to a gene: 10. Looked up from germline, CDR1 is SGHDT and CDR2 is YYEEEE. CDR3 amino acids: CASSPDREMDEQYF. CDR3 in DNA: TGTGCCAGCAGCCCGGACAGGGAAATGGATGAGCAGTACTTC.

The chain recombines TRBV6-5 with TRBJ2-3; tentative D call: TRBD2 (5 bases). V was shortened by 1 base and J by 6 bases, with 8 bases between the two germline ends. Germline V CDR1 and CDR2: MNHEY, SVGAGI. The CDR3 sequence is 13 residues long. The CDR3 region has the DNA TGTGCCAGCAGTTACTACGGACTGGATACGCAGTATTTT. This gives the protein CASSYYGLDTQYF.

This clone was recorded once. The chain is built from TRBV10-3 and TRBJ1-1; a weak D match, TRBD1 (6 bases). This CDR3 is 14 amino acids long. Germline CDR1 ENHRY, CDR2 SYGVKD. The V end lost 2 bases, the J end lost 5 bases, and 12 bases lay between the germline ends. The CDR3 is CAISEQGSGTEAFF. The CDR3 coding sequence is TGTGCCATCAGTGAGCAGGGGTCGGGGACTGAAGCTTTCTTT.

This rearrangement joins TRBV5-1 to TRBJ2-3, with D possibly TRBD2 on 6 matching bases. Germline-derived CDR1 and CDR2 are SGHRS and YFSETQ. V was shortened by 0 bases and J by 6 bases, with 17 bases between the two germline ends. This CDR3 contains 16 residues. In DNA, the CDR3 is TGCGCCAGCAGCTTGGCCGGATCGGGGGTCTCGGATACGCAGTATTTT. Its translation is CASSLAGSGVSDTQYF. The whole variable domain, filled in from reference TRBV5-1 and TRBJ2-3, reads KAGVTQTPRYLIKTRGQQVTLSCSPISGHRSVSWYQQTPGQGLQFLFEYFSETQRNKGNFPGRFSGRQFSNSRSEMNVSTLELGDSALYLCASSLAGSGVSDTQYFGPGTRLTVL.